This T cell receptor (beta chain) was captured in a study of cytomegalovirus exposure and HLA in healthy donors. Study information: The approximately 120 validation repertoires used the same platform as the 666 first-cohort repertoires, a later analysis reported.

The CDR3 runs 15 residues. The germline CDR1 and CDR2 sequences are SGHNT and YENEEA. Trimming stripped 5 bases from V and 4 bases from J, with 16 bases between. To note about this clone: Its target is not known.

Profiled with immunoSEQ multiplex PCR; TCRdb holds only in-frame clones, not every one. The sample carries over 250,000 clones, about 86% recorded once. Study-level findings and limits: A list of approximately 160 TCR beta chains associated with cytomegalovirus was given.

The TCR originated in a woman between 18 and 30 years old in good health and CMV-seronegative. The sample was PBMCs. The chain combines TRBV11-3 with TRBJ2-3, with D possibly TRBD2 on 5 matching bases. This CDR3 reads CASSNALLGADTQYF. The DNA of the CDR3 is TGTGCCAGCAGCAATGCCCTCCTGGGAGCAGATACGCAGTATTTT.